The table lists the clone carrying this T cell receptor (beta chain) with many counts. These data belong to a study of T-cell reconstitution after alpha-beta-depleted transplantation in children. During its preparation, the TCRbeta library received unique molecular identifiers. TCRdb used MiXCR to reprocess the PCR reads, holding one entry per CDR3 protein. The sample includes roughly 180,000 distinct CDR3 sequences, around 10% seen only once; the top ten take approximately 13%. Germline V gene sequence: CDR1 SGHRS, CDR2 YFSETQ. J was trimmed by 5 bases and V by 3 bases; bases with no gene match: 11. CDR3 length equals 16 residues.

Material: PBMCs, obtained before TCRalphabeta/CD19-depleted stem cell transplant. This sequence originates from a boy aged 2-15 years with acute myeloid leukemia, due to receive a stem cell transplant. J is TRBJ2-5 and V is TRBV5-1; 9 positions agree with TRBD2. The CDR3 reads CASSSKISGSHETQYF. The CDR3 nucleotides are TGCGCCAGCAGCTCTAAAATTAGCGGGAGCCACGAGACCCAGTACTTC.